This TCR beta chain was identified in a study of blood T cell repertoires in COVID-19. Study overall: The analysed material was cDNA or gDNA that came from T cells, B-cell-depleted T cells, or PBMCs.

The CDR3 runs 17 residues. The J segment lost 2 bases and the V segment lost 5 bases, leaving 14 bases of the junction unmatched. The germline V gene encodes CDR1 SGHVT and CDR2 SQSDAQ. Participant-given clinical history determined each cohort assignment. Recovery meant two consecutive negative NP/OP PCR tests, professional clearance, or resolved symptoms. As originally analysed: Amplification with reference gene primers provided the estimates of nucleated cell counts. The table came from immunoSEQ multiplex PCR; TCRdb's copy has only in-frame clones and leaves some out. The V and J calls and clone size come from that table; D and trimming were worked out from the DNA. The sample holds about 200,000 clones; 80% to 90% are singletons and the top ten take 1.2%.

The chain uses TRBV7-4 and TRBJ2-7, with TRBD2 matching over 8 bases. The receptor's source is a man aged 25 to 40 who had recovered from COVID-19. The sequenced sample was PBMCs or T cells enriched from blood (not recorded which). This CDR3 reads CASSPPVGAGEPYEQYF. DNA for the CDR3: TGTGCCAGCAGCCCCCCGGTTGGAGCGGGAGAACCCTACGAGCAGTACTTC.